What follows describes a single T cell receptor beta chain. TCRdb's table, derived via immunoSEQ multiplex PCR, lists solely in-frame clones and lacks some. The table has under 20,000 clones, around 87% seen once. This sample stems from a study of T cells in localized non-small cell lung cancer. Trimming took 4 bases from V and 5 from J, leaving 15 bases between them. The germline gives CDR1 LNHDA, CDR2 SQIVND (reference sequence). This CDR3 is built from 15 residues. The receptor comes from an older male donor with stage II lung adenocarcinoma. The sample was peripheral blood mononuclear cells, taken before any cancer treatment. This chain joins TRBV19 and TRBJ1-5; D ambiguous. Here the CDR3 reads CASSTPRPGDQPQHF. The CDR3, as DNA: TGTGCCAGTAGTACACCCCGGCCCGGGGATCAGCCCCAGCATTTT.